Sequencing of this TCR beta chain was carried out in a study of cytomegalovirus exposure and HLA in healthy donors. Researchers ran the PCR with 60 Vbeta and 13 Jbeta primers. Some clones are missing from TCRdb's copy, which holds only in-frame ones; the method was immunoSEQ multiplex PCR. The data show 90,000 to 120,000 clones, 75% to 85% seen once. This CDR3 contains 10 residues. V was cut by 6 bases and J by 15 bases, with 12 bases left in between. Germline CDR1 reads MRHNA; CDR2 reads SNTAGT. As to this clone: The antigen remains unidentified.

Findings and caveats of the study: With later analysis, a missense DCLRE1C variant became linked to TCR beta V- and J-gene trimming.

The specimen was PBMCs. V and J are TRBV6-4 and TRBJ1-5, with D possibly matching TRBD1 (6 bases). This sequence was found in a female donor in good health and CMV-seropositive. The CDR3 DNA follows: TGTGCCAGCAGGGACAGCGGCTTGCATTTT. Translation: CASRDSGLHF.